This T cell receptor (beta chain) was captured in a study of OX40 agonist ivuxolimab in advanced cancers. Clones were sequenced by immunoSEQ multiplex PCR, and TCRdb holds only the in-frame ones, with some missing. The table has 48,000 or so clones, about four fifths seen once. Here the sequenced sample was CD4+ or CD8+ T cells sorted from blood, taken in a trial of the OX40 agonist ivuxolimab. The origin of this receptor is an adult with an advanced solid tumor such as melanoma, head and neck, liver or kidney cancer.

The CDR3 region is CASSLGQGTYEQYF. The CDR3 coding sequence is TGTGCCAGCAGCTTGGGACAGGGGACCTACGAGCAGTACTTC. V usage is TRBV11-1 and J usage is TRBJ2-7, with 10 bases fitting TRBD1. This CDR3 is built from 14 residues. Germline CDR1 and CDR2: SGHAT and FQDESV (reference sequence). J was trimmed by 2 bases and V by 3 bases; bases with no gene match: 1. Full variable domain (outside the CDR3, taken from reference TRBV11-1 and TRBJ2-7): EAEVAQSPRYKITEKSQAVAFWCDPISGHATLYWYRQILGQGPELLVQFQDESVVDDSQLPKDRFSAERLKGVDSTLKIQPAELGDSAMYLCASSLGQGTYEQYFGPGTRLTVT.